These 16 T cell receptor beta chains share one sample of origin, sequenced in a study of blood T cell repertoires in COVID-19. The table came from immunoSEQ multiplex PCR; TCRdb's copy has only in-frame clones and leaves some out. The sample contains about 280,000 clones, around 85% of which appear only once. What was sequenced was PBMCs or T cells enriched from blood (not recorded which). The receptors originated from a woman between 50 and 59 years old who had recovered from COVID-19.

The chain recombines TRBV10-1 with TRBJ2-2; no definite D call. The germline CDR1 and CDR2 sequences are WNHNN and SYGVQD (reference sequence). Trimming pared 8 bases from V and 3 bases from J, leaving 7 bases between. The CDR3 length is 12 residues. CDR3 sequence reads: CASGPYTGELFF. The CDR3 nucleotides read TGCGCCAGCGGGCCATACACCGGGGAGCTGTTTTTT.

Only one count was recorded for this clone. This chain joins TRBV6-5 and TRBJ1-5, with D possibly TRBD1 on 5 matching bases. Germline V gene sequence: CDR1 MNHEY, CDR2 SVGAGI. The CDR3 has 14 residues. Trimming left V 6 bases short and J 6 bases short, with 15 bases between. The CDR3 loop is CASSYTGMGQPQHF. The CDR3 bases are TGTGCCAGCAGCTACACAGGAATGGGTCAGCCCCAGCATTTT.

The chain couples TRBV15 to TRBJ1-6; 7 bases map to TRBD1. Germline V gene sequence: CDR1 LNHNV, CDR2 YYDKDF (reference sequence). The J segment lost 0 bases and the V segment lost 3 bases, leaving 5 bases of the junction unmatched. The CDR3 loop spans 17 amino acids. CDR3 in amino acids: CATSSTGARSYNSPLHF. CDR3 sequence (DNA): TGTGCCACCAGCAGCACAGGGGCCCGCTCCTATAATTCACCCCTCCACTTT.

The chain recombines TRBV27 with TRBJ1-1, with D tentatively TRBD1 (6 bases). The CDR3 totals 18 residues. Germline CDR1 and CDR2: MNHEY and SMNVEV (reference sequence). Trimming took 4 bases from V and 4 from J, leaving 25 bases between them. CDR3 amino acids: CASSSTSGTATRGTEAFF. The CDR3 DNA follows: TGTGCCAGCAGTTCCACGTCCGGGACCGCGACCAGGGGCACTGAAGCTTTCTTT.

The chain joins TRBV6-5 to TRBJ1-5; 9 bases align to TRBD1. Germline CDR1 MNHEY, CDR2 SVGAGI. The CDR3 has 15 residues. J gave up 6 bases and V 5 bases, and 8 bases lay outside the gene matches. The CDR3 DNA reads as TGTGCCAGCAGTAACCTAGACAGGGGGAGTCAGCCCCAGCATTTT. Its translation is CASSNLDRGSQPQHF.

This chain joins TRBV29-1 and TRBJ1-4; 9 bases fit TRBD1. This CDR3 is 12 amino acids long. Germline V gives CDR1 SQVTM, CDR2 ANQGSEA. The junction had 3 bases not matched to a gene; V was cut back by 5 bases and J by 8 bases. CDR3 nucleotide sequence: TGCAGCGTTTGGACAGGGGAGGAAAAACTGTTTTTT. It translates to CSVWTGEEKLFF.

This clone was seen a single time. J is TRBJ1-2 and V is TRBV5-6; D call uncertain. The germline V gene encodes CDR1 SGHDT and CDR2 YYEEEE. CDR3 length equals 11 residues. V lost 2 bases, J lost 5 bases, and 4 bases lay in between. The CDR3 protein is CASSFLYGYTF. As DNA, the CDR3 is TGTGCCAGCAGCTTTCTTTATGGCTACACCTTC.

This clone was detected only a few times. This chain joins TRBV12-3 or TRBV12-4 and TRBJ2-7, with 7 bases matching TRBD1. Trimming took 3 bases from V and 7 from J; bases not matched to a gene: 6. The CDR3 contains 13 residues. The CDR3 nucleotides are TGTGCCAGCAGTTTCAAGGGGGCCTGGGAGCAGTACTTC. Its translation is CASSFKGAWEQYF.

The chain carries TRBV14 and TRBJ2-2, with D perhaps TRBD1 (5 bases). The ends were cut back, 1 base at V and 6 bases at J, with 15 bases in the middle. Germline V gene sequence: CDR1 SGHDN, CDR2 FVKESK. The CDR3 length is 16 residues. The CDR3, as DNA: TGTGCCAGCAGCCAAGTCATCGCAGGGTTTGCCGGGGAGCTGTTTTTT. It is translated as CASSQVIAGFAGELFF.

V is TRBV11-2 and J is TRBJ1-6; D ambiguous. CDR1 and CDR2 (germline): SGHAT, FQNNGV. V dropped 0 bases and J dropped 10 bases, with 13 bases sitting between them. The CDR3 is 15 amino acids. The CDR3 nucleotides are TGTGCCAGCAGCTTAGAACGAGGTTTCCGGTCACCCCTCCACTTT. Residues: CASSLERGFRSPLHF.

This CDR3 is CASSEGGSGANVLTF. The CDR3, as DNA: TGTGCCAGCAGTGAGGGCGGGTCTGGGGCCAACGTCCTGACTTTC. The V gene is TRBV6-1, the J gene TRBJ2-6; a weak D match, TRBD2 (5 bases). Germline V lookup: CDR1 MNHNS, CDR2 SASEGT. V dropped 3 bases and J dropped 1 base, with 7 bases sitting between them. The CDR3 is 15 amino acids.

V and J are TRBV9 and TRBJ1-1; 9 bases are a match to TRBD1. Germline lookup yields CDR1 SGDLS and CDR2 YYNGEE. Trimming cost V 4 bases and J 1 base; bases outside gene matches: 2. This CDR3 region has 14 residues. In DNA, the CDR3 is TGTGCCAGCAGCACACAGGGGGCGAACACTGAAGCTTTCTTT. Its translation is CASSTQGANTEAFF.

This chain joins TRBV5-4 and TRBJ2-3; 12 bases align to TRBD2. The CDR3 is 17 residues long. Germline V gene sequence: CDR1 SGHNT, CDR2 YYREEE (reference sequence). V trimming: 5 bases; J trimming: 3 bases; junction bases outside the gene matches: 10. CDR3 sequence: CASRLAGGRVRTDTQYF. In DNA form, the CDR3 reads TGTGCCAGCAGGCTAGCGGGGGGGCGGGTGAGGACAGATACGCAGTATTTT.

This chain's CDR3 is CASSPLDTNTEAFF. The CDR3 DNA reads TGTGCCAGCTCACCCCTCGACACGAACACTGAAGCTTTCTTT. This chain connects TRBV18 to TRBJ1-1; D gene uncertain. CDR1 and CDR2 from the germline V gene are KGHSH and LQKENI. Trimming pared 3 bases from V and 1 base from J, leaving 9 bases between. The CDR3 loop spans 14 amino acids. The full variable domain, its missing parts supplied by reference TRBV18 and TRBJ1-1, is NAGVMQNPRHLVRRRGQEARLRCSPMKGHSHVYWYRQLPEEGLKFMVYLQKENIIDESGMPKERFSAEFPKEGPSILRIQQVVRGDSAAYFCASSPLDTNTEAFFGQGTRLTVV.

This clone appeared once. The CDR3 reads CASSENTEGYGYTF. The CDR3 DNA reads TGCGCCAGCAGTGAGAACACGGAGGGGTATGGCTACACCTTC. The V call is TRBV10-1, the J call TRBJ1-2; weak D call: TRBD1 (5 bases). Germline V gene data show CDR1 as WNHNN and CDR2 as SYGVQD (reference sequence). This CDR3 is built from 14 residues. V lost 2 bases to trimming and J lost 5 bases, with 12 bases between them.

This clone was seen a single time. CDR3 DNA: TGTGCCAGTAAGACTAGCGGGAGGGTCAATGAGCAGTTCTTC. Its protein is CASKTSGRVNEQFF. This chain links TRBV19 with TRBJ2-1; TRBD2 matches at 14 bases. The J segment lost 6 bases and the V segment lost 7 bases, leaving 2 bases of the junction unmatched. The CDR3 extends over 14 amino acids. Germline values: CDR1 LNHDA, CDR2 SQIVND (reference sequence).